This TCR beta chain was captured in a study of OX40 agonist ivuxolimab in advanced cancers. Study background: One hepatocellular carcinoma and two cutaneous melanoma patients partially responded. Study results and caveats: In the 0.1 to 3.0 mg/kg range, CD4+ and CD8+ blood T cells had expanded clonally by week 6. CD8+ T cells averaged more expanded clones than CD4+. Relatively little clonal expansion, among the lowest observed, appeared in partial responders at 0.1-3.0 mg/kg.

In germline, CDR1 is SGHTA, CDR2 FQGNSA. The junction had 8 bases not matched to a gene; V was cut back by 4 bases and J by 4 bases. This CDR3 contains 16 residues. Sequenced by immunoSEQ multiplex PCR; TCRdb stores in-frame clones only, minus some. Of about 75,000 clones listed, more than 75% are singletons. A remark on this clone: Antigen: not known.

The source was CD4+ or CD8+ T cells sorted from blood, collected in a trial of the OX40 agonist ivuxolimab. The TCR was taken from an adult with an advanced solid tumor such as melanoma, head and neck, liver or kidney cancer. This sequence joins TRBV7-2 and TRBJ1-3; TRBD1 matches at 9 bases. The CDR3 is CASSWTGTGSGNTIYF. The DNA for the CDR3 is TGTGCCAGCAGCTGGACCGGGACAGGGTCCGGAAACACCATATATTTT.